The present entry profiles one TCR beta chain with its context. CDR3 length: 17 residues. Germline CDR1 reads SGHRS; CDR2 reads YFSETQ. V gave up 0 bases and J gave up 1 base, with 14 bases separating them. TCRdb recomputed calls from the RT-PCR reads with MiXCR, one row per CDR3 protein. The sample has approximately 160,000 distinct CDR3 sequences, nearly 25% seen once. The data are from a study of patients and donors after allogeneic stem cell transplantation. This receptor was obtained from a human donor who was either an allogeneic HSCT recipient or a stem cell or donor lymphocyte infusion donor (not recorded which). It is not recorded whose cells these are; they may come from a transplant donor. V and J are TRBV5-1 and TRBJ1-3; TRBD1 might be the D (5 bases). Sample: blood, either unsorted or a sorted T cell fraction (not recorded which). The chain's CDR3 is CASSLGGHSSSGNTIYF. CDR3 in DNA: TGCGCCAGCAGCTTGGGCGGACATTCGAGTTCTGGAAACACCATATATTTT.